This TCR beta chain was captured in a study of human T cells and chemical hapten exposure. Study in general: Doses of diphenylcyclopropenone went to the patients' scalps weekly throughout the approximately 22-week study.

TCRdb independently ran MiXCR on the RACE reads; one entry per CDR3 protein. Among about 350,000 distinct CDR3 sequences listed, 4.5% to 7% were seen once. Time point indicated: pre-sensitization, week 0. Indicated treatment: therapeutic diphenylcyclopropenone sensitization with weekly scalp DPC. Source: whole blood, taken in connection with sensitization to the hapten diphenylcyclopropenone (DPC). This receptor was taken from a woman between 18 and 29 years old with alopecia areata. Some clones in this sample may be carry-over from other donors' samples.

The CDR3 DNA is TGCGCCACCCGGGACGGAGACACCGGGGAGCTGTTTTTT. It encodes CATRDGDTGELFF. The rearrangement joins TRBV5-1 to TRBJ2-2, with D perhaps TRBD1 or TRBD2 (5 bases each). CDR3 length equals 13 residues. Germline V gene data show CDR1 as SGHRS and CDR2 as YFSETQ. The V and J ends lost 9 bases and 3 bases respectively, with 12 bases between them. The complete variable domain, with remaining parts taken from reference TRBV5-1 and TRBJ2-2, reads KAGVTQTPRYLIKTRGQQVTLSCSPISGHRSVSWYQQTPGQGLQFLFEYFSETQRNKGNFPGRFSGRQFSNSRSEMNVSTLELGDSALYLCATRDGDTGELFFGEGSRLTVL.